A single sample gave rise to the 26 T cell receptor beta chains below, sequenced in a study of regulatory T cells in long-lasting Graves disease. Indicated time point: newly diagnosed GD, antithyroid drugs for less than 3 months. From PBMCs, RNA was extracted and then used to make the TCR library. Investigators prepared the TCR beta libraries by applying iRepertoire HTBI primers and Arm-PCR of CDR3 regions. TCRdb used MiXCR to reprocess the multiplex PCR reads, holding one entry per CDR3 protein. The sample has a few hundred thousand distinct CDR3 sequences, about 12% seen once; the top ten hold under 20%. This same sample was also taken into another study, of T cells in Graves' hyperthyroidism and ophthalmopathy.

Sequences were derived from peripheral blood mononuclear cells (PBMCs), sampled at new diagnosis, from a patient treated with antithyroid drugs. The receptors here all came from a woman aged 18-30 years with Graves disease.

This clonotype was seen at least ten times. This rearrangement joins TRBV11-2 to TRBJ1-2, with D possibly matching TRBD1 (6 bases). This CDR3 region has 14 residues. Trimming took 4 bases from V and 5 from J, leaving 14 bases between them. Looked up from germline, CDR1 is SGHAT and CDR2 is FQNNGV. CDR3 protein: CASSSLKDSYGYTF. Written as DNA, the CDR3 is TGTGCCAGCAGCTCCCTGAAGGACAGTTATGGCTACACCTTC.

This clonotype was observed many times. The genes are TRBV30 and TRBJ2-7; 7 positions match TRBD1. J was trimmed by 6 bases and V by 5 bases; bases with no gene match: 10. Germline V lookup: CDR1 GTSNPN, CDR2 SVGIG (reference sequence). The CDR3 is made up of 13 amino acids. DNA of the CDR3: TGTGCCTGGCACAGGGGATTTACGGGCGAGCAGTACTTC. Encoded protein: CAWHRGFTGEQYF.

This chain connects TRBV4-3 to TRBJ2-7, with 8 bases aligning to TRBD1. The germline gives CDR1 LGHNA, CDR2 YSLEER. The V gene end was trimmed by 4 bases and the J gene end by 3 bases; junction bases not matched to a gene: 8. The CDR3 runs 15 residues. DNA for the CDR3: TGCGCCAGCAGCCTAAGCTGGACAGGGAGCTACGAGCAGTACTTC. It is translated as CASSLSWTGSYEQYF.

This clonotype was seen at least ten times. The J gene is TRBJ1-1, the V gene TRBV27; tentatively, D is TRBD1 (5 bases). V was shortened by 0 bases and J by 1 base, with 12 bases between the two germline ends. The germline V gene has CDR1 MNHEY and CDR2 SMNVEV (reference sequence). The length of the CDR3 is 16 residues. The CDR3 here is CASSLSRGVRNTEAFF. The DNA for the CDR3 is TGTGCCAGCAGTTTATCCCGAGGGGTAAGGAACACTGAAGCTTTCTTT.

Here the CDR3 reads CASKGTLTGELFF. The DNA for the CDR3 is TGTGCCAGTAAAGGAACATTAACCGGGGAGCTGTTTTTT. J is TRBJ2-2 and V is TRBV19; D is unresolved. Looked up from germline, CDR1 is LNHDA and CDR2 is SQIVND (reference sequence). This CDR3 spans 13 amino acids. Deletions cut 7 bases from V and 5 bases from J, with 11 bases between.

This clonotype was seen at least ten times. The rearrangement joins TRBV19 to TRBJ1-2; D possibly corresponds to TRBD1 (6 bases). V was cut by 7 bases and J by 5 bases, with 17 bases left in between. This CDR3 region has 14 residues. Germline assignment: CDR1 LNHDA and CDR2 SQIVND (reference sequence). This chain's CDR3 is CASTEQGLRYGYTF. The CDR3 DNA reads TGTGCCAGTACGGAACAGGGTTTACGGTATGGCTACACCTTC.

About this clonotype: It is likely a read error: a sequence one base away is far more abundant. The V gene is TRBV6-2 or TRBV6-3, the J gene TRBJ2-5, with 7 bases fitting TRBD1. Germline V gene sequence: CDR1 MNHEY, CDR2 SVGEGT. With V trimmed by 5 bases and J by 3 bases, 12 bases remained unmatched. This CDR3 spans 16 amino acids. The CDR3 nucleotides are TGTGCCAGCAGTACTATCCCGGACAGGACCGAAGAGACCCAGTACTTC. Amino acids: CASSTIPDRTEETQYF.

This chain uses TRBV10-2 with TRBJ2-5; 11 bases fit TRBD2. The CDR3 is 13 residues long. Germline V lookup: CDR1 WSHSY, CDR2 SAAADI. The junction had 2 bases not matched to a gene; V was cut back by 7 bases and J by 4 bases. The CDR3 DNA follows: TGCGCCAGCATCACTAGCGGGGGAGAGACCCAGTACTTC. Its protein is CASITSGGETQYF.

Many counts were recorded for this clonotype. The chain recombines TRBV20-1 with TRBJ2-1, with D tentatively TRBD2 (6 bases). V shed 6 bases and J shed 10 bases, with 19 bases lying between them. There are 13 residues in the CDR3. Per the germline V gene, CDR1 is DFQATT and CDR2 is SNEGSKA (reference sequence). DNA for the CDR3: TGCAGTGCCTCCCCCATCTCCGGGAGAGAGCAGTTCTTC. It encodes CSASPISGREQFF.

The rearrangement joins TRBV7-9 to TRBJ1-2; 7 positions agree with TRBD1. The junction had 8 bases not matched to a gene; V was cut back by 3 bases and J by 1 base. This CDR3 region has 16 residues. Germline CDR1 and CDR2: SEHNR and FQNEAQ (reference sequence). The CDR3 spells CASSLSEGANNYGYTF. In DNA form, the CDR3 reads TGTGCCAGCAGCTTGTCGGAGGGGGCGAATAACTATGGCTACACCTTC. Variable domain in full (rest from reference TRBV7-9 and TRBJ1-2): DTGVSQNPRHKITKRGQNVTFRCDPISEHNRLYWYRQTLGQGPEFLTYFQNEAQLEKSRLLSDRFSAERPKGSFSTLEIQRTEQGDSAMYLCASSLSEGANNYGYTFGSGTRLTVV.

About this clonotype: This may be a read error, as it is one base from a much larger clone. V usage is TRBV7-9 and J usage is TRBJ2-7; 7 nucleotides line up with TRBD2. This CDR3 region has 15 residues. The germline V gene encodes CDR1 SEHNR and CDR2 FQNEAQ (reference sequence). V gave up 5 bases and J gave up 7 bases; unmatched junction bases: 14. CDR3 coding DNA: TGTGCCAGCAGCACTTGGAGCGGGACCAACAATGAGCAGTACTTC. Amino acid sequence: CASSTWSGTNNEQYF.

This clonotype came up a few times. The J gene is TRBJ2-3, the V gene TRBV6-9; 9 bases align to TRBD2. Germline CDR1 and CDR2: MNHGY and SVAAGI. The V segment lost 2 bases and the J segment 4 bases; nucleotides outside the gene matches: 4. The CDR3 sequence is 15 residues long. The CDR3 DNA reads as TGTGCCAGCAGTTATAGTAGCGGGAGTGCAGATACGCAGTATTTT. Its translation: CASSYSSGSADTQYF.

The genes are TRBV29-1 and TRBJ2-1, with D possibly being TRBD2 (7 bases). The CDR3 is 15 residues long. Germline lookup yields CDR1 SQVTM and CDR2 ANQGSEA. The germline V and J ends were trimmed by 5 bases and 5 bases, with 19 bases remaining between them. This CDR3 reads CSVPVWGGRNNEQFF. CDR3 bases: TGCAGCGTTCCCGTGTGGGGGGGCCGCAACAATGAGCAGTTCTTC.

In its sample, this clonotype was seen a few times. The chain's CDR3 is CASSLEGVDGYTF. CDR3 bases: TGTGCCAGCAGTTTAGAAGGGGTGGATGGCTACACCTTC. The rearrangement joins TRBV27 to TRBJ1-2; a possible D gene is TRBD1 (5 bases). The length of the CDR3 is 13 residues. Per the germline V gene, CDR1 is MNHEY and CDR2 is SMNVEV (reference sequence). V was trimmed by 2 bases and J by 6 bases, leaving 10 bases between them.

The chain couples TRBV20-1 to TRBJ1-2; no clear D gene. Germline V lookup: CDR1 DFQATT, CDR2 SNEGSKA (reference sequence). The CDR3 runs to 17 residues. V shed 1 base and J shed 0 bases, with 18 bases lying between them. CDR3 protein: CSARGLLGFASNYGYTF. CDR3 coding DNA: TGCAGTGCTAGAGGGTTGCTGGGATTTGCGTCTAACTATGGCTACACCTTC.

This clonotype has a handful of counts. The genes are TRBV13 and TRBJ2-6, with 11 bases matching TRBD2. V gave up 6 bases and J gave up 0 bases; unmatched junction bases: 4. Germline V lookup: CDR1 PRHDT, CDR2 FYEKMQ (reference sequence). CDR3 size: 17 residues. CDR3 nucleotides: TGTGCCAGCAGGAGGACTAGCGGGCCCTCTGGGGCCAACGTCCTGACTTTC. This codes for CASRRTSGPSGANVLTF.

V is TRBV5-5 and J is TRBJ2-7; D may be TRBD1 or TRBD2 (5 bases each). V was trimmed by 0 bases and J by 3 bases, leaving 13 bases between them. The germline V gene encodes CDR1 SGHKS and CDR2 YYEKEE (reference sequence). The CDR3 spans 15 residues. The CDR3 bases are TGTGCCAGCAGCTTGGTTGAGGGGTCCTACTACGAGCAGTACGTC. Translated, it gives CASSLVEGSYYEQYV.

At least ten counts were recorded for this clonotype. The DNA of the CDR3 is TGTGCCAGCAGAAACAGGCAAGGGGGCACTGAAGCTTTCTTT. This gives the protein CASRNRQGGTEAFF. This chain links TRBV28 with TRBJ1-1; TRBD1 might be the D (6 bases). V lost 6 bases and J lost 4, with 15 bases in between. CDR3 length: 14 residues. Germline V CDR1 and CDR2: MDHEN, SYDVKM.

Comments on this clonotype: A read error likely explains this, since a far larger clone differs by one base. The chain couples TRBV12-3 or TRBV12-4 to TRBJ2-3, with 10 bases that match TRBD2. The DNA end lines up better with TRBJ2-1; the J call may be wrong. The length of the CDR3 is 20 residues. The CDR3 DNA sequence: TGTGCCAGCAGTTTAATCCACCAGCGGGGGGGCAACAGGGCCGACAATGGGCAGTTCTTC. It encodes CASSLIHQRGGNRADNGQFF.

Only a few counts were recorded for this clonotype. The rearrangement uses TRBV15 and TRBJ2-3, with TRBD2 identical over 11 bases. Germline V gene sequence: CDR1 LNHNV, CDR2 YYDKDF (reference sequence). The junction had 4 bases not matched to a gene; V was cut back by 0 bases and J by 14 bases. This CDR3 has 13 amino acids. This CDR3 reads CATSRDLAGGGYF. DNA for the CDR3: TGTGCCACCAGCAGAGATCTAGCGGGGGGAGGGTATTTT.

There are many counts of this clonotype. CDR3 in amino acids: CASSERDRFGQPQHF. CDR3 in DNA: TGTGCCAGCAGTGAAAGGGACAGATTTGGTCAGCCCCAGCATTTT. V is TRBV2 and J is TRBJ1-5, with 7 bases lining up with TRBD1. V was clipped by 2 bases and J by 6 bases; unmatched bases: 7. This CDR3 is 15 amino acids long. Looked up from germline, CDR1 is SNHLY and CDR2 is FYNNEI. Drawing the rest from reference TRBV2 and TRBJ1-5, the complete variable domain is EPEVTQTPSHQVTQMGQEVILRCVPISNHLYFYWYRQILGQKVEFLVSFYNNEISEKSEIFDDQFSVERPDGSNFTLKIRSTKLEDSAMYFCASSERDRFGQPQHFGDGTRLSIL.

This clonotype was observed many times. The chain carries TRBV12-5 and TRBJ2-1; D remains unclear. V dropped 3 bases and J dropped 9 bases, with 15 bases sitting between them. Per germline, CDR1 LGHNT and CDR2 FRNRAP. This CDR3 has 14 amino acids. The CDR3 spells CASGFHTVGGEQFF. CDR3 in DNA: TGTGCTAGTGGTTTCCACACGGTAGGCGGTGAGCAGTTCTTC. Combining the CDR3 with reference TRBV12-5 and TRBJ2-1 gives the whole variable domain DARVTQTPRHKVTEMGQEVTMRCQPILGHNTVFWYRQTMMQGLELLAYFRNRAPLDDSGMPKDRFSAEMPDATLATLKIQPSEPRDSAVYFCASGFHTVGGEQFFGPGTRLTVL.

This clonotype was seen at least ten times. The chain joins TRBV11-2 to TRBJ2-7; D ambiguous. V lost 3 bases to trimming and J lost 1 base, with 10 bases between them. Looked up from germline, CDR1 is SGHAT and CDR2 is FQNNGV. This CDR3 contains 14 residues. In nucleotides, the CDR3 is TGTGCCAGCAGCTTGGGCCTAGGATCCTACGAGCAGTACGTC. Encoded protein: CASSLGLGSYEQYV.

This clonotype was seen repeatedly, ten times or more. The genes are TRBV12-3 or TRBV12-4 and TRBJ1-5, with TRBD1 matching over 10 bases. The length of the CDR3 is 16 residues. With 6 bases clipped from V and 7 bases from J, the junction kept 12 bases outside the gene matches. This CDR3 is CASSPRGDRGGQPQHF. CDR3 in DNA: TGTGCCAGCAGCCCCAGGGGGGACAGGGGAGGCCAGCCCCAGCATTTT.

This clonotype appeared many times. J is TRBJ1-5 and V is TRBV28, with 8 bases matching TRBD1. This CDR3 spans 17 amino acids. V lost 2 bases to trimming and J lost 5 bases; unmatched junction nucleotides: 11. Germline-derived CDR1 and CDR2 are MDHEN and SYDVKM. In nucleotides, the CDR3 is TGTGCCAGCAGTTTACTTCAGGGGACAGGATTGGATCAGCCCCAGCATTTT. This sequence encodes CASSLLQGTGLDQPQHF. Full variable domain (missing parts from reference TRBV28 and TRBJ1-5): DVKVTQSSRYLVKRTGEKVFLECVQDMDHENMFWYRQDPGLGLRLIYFSYDVKMKEKGDIPEGYSVSREKKERFSLILESASTNQTSMYLCASSLLQGTGLDQPQHFGDGTRLSIL.

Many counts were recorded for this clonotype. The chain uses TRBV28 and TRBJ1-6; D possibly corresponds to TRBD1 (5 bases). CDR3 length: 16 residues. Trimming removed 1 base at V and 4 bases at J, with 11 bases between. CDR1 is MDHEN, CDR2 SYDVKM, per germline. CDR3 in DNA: TGTGCCAGCAGTTTATCTCGGGGACTTTATAATTCACCCCTCCACTTT. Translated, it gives CASSLSRGLYNSPLHF.